These T cell receptor beta chains were read from a single sample in a study of T cell repertoires in cytomegalovirus infection. Their cognate antigens are unknown. TCRdb used MiXCR to reprocess the reads, holding one entry per CDR3 protein. The data contain more than 40,000 distinct CDR3 sequences, about a fifth of them seen just once; the ten biggest clones take up roughly 90%. Material: CD8+ T cells from cultured PBMCs, obtained from culture after CMV antigen stimulation. These receptors all come from a human donor in good health (CMV status not recorded). Some clones in this sample may be carry-over from other donors' samples. CDR3s include the opening cysteine and the closing phenylalanine or tryptophan. D genes are given only for firm matches. The size entry is marked missing in some rows and otherwise reads once, few, many or a size class.

clone size	D gene	J gene	V gene	CDR3 DNA	CDR3 protein
few	TRBD1	TRBJ1-3	TRBV7-9	TGTGCCAGCTTAAGGGGGCCGAGCTCTGGAAACACCATATATTTT	CASLRGPSSGNTIYF
many	TRBD2	TRBJ2-2	TRBV7-9	TGTGCCAGCAGCTTAGTACGCCAGCGGGGCCTTTCGAACACCGGGGAGCTGTTTTTT	CASSLVRQRGLSNTGELFF
NA	TRBD1	TRBJ1-1	TRBV6-5	TGTGCCAGCAGTTACCCAACCGGGACAGGGATAATTGAAGCTTTCTTT	CASSYPTGTGIIEAFF
NA	NA	TRBJ1-5	TRBV12-5	TGTGCTAGTGGTTTGGGTCAGCCCCAGCATTTT	CASGLGQPQHF
few	NA	TRBJ1-2	TRBV7-8	TGTGCCAGCAGCTCCTTAAAATACCAGGACTTAGCTAACTATGGCTACACCTTC	CASSSLKYQDLANYGYTF
NA	NA	TRBJ2-2	TRBV27	TGTGCCAGCAGTTTGTTAGGGACGGACAACACCGGGGAGCTGTTTTTT	CASSLLGTDNTGELFF
few	NA	TRBJ1-4	TRBV7-8	TGTGCCAGCAGCCTACAGAGGACTAATGAAAAACTGTTTTTT	CASSLQRTNEKLFF
NA	NA	TRBJ2-2	TRBV28	TGTGCCAGCAGGTCCCAACTGAACACCGGGGAGCTGTTTTTT	CASRSQLNTGELFF
NA	TRBD1	TRBJ2-7	TRBV7-8	TGTGCCAGCAGCTCACCGGACAGGCAAGCCTACGAGCAGTACTTC	CASSSPDRQAYEQYF
NA	NA	TRBJ1-1	TRBV27	TGTGCCAGCAAGGCCGGCAGTTCCACTGAAGCTTTCTTT	CASKAGSSTEAFF
NA	NA	TRBJ2-2	TRBV5-6	TGTGCCAGCCGCCGGGACAACCTCGCCGGGGAGCTGTTTTTT	CASRRDNLAGELFF
NA	NA	TRBJ1-1	TRBV19	TGTGCCAGTAGGTGGGGAGACACTGAAGCTTTCTTT	CASRWGDTEAFF
few	TRBD1	TRBJ2-1	TRBV28	TGTGCCAGCAGTTCGCCCTACAGGGGCCATGAGCAGTTCTTC	CASSSPYRGHEQFF
NA	NA	TRBJ1-1	TRBV7-2	TGTGCCAGCAGCTTAAGGGAGGGAACCGCCACTGAAGCTTTCTTT	CASSLREGTATEAFF
NA	NA	TRBJ2-3	TRBV10-2	TGCGCCAGCAGCCTCCTCGGGGGCCCGCAGTATTTT	CASSLLGGPQYF